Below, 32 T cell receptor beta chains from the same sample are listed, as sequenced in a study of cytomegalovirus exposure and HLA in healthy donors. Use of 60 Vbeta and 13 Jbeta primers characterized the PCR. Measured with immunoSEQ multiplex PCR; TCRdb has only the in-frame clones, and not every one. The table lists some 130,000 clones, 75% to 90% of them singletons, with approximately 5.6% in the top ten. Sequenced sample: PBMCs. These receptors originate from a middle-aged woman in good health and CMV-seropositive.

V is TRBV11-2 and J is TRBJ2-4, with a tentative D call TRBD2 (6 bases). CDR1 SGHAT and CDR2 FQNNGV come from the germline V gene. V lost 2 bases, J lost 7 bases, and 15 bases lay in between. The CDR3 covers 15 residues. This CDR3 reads CASSLSGVGSNIQYF. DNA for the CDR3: TGTGCCAGCAGCTTATCGGGAGTGGGGTCGAACATTCAGTACTTC.

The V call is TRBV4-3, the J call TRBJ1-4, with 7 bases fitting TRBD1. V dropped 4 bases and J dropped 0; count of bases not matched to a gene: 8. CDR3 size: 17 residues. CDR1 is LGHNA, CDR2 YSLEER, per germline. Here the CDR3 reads CASSPGPRGATNEKLFF. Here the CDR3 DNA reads TGCGCCAGCAGCCCGGGACCCAGGGGGGCAACTAATGAAAAACTGTTTTTT.

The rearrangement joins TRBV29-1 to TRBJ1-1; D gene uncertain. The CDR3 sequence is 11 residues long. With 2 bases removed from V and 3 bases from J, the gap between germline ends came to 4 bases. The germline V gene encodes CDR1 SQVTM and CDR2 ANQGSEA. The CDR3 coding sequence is TGCAGCGTTGAACAGTACACTGAAGCTTTCTTT. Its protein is CSVEQYTEAFF.

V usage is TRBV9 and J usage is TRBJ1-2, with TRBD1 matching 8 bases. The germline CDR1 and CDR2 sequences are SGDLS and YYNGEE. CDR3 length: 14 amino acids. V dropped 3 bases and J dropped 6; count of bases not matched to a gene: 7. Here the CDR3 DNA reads TGTGCCAGCAGCGCTAACCAGGGGGCTAATGGCTACACCTTC. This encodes CASSANQGANGYTF. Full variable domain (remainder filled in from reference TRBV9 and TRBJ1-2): DSGVTQTPKHLITATGQRVTLRCSPRSGDLSVYWYQQSLDQGLQFLIQYYNGEERAKGNILERFSAQQFPDLHSELNLSSLELGDSALYFCASSANQGANGYTFGSGTRLTVV.

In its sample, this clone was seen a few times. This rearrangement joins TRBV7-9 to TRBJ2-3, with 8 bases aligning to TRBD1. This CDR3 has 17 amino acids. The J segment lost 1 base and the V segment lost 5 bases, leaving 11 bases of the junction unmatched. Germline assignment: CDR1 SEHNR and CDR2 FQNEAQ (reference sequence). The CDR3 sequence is CASSRDTGGYRTDTQYF. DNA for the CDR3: TGTGCCAGCAGCCGTGATACAGGGGGGTATCGCACAGATACGCAGTATTTT. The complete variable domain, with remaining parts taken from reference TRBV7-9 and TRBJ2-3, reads DTGVSQNPRHKITKRGQNVTFRCDPISEHNRLYWYRQTLGQGPEFLTYFQNEAQLEKSRLLSDRFSAERPKGSFSTLEIQRTEQGDSAMYLCASSRDTGGYRTDTQYFGPGTRLTVL.

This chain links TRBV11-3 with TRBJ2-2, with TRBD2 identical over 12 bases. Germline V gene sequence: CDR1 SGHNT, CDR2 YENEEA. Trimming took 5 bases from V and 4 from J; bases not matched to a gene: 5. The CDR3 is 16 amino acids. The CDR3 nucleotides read TGTGCCAGCAGCCCCCGACTAGCGGGAGTCACCGGGGAGCTGTTTTTT. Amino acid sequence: CASSPRLAGVTGELFF.

CDR3 in DNA: TGTGCCAGCTCACCACGTTTACGGACGGAGGAGTTAGAGACCCAGTACTTC. Protein: CASSPRLRTEELETQYF. The chain employs TRBV18 and TRBJ2-5; the D gene is possibly TRBD2 (5 bases). Germline V gives CDR1 KGHSH, CDR2 LQKENI. Trimming took 1 base from V and 4 from J, leaving 19 bases between them. The CDR3 has 17 amino acids.

CDR3 DNA: TGTGCCAGCAGTTTAAGGAGGGCCCGCCTGGATGGCTACACCTTC. Translated, it gives CASSLRRARLDGYTF. V is TRBV27 and J is TRBJ1-2; no firm D call. With 2 bases removed from V and 6 bases from J, the gap between germline ends came to 16 bases. In germline, CDR1 is MNHEY, CDR2 SMNVEV (reference sequence). The CDR3 totals 15 residues.

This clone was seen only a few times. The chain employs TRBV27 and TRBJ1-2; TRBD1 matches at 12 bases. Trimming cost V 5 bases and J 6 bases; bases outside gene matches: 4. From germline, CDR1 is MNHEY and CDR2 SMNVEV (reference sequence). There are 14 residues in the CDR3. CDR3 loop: CASSPGQGAHGYTF. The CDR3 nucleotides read TGTGCCAGCAGTCCGGGACAGGGGGCCCATGGCTACACCTTC.

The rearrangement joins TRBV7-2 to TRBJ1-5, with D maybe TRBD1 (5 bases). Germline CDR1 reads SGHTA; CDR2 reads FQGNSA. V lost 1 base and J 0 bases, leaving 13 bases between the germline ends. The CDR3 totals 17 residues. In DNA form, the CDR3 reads TGTGCCAGCAGCTTAGTTCCGACAGCCCATAGCAATCAGCCCCAGCATTTT. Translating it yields CASSLVPTAHSNQPQHF. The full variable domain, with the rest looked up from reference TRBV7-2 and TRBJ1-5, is GAGVSQSPSNKVTEKGKDVELRCDPISGHTALYWYRQSLGQGLEFLIYFQGNSAPDKSGLPSDRFSAERTGGSVSTLTIQRTQQEDSAVYLCASSLVPTAHSNQPQHFGDGTRLSIL.

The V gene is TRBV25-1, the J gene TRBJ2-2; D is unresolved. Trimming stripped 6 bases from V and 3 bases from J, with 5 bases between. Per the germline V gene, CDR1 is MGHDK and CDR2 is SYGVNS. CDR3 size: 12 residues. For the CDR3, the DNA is TGTGCCAGCAGGACACACACCGGGGAGCTGTTTTTT. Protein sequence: CASRTHTGELFF.

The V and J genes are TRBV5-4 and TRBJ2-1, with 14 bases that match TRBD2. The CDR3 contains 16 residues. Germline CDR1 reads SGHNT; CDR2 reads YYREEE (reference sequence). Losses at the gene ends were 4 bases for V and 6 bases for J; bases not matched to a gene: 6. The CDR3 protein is CASSRTGTSGGNEQFF. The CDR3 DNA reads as TGTGCCAGCAGCCGTACCGGGACTAGCGGGGGCAATGAGCAGTTCTTC.

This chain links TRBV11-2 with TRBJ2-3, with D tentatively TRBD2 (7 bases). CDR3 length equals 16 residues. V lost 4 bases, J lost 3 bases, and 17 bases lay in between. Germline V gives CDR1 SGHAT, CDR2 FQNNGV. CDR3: CASSWGGAPLTDTQYF. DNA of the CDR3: TGTGCCAGCAGCTGGGGGGGGGCCCCGTTAACAGATACGCAGTATTTT.

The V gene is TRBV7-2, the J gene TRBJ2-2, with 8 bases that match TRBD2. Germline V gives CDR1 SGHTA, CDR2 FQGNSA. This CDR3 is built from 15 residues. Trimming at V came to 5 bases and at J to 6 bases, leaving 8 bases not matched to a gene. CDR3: CASSPQPAGAGELFF. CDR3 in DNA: TGTGCCAGCAGCCCCCAACCAGCGGGAGCCGGGGAGCTGTTTTTT.

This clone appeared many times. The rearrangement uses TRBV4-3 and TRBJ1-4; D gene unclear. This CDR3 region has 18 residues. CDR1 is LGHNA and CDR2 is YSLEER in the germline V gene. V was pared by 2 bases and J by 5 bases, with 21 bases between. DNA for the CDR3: TGCGCCAGCAGCCAAAAAGGGCCGGGAGATCCCGCAAATGAAAAACTGTTTTTT. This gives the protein CASSQKGPGDPANEKLFF.

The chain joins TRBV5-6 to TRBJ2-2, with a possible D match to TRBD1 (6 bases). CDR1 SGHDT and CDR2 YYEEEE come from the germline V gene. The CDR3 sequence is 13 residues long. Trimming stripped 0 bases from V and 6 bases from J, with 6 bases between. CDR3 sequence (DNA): TGTGCCAGCAGCTTGGGGGGGCCCGGGGAGCTGTTTTTT. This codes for CASSLGGPGELFF.

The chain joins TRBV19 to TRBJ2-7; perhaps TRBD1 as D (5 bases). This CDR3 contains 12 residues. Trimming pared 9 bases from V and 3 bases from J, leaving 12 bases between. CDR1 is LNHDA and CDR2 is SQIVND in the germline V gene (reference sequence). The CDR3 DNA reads TGTGCCAGCAGTCAGGGAAACTACGAGCAGTACTTC. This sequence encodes CASSQGNYEQYF.

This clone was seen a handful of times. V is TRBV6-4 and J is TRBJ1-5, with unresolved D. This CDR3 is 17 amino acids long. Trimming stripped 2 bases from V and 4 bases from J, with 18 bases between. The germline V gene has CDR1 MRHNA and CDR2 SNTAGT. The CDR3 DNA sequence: TGTGCCAGCAGTGACCAGGTCCGGTCAGAGTGTAATCAGCCCCAGCATTTT. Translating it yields CASSDQVRSECNQPQHF.

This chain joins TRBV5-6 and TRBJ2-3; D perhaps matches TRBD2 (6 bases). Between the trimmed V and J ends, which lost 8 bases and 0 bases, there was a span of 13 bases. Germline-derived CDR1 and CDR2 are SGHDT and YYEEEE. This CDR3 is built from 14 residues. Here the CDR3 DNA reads TGTGCCAGTGAGTCCGGGGGAAGCACAGATACGCAGTATTTT. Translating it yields CASESGGSTDTQYF.

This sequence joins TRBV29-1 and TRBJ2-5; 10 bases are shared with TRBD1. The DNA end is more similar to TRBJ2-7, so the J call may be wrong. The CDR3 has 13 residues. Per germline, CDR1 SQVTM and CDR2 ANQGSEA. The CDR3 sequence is CSVVGQGHYEQYF. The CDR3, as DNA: TGCAGCGTTGTGGGACAGGGGCACTACGAGCAGTACTTC.

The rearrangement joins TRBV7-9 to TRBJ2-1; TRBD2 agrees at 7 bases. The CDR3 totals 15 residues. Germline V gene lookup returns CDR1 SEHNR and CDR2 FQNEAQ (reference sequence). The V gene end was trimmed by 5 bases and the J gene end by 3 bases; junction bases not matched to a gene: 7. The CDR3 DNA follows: TGTGCCAGCAGCGAGAGCGGGGTTAGCTACAATGAGCAGTTCTTC. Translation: CASSESGVSYNEQFF. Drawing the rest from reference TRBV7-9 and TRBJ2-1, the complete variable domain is DTGVSQNPRHKITKRGQNVTFRCDPISEHNRLYWYRQTLGQGPEFLTYFQNEAQLEKSRLLSDRFSAERPKGSFSTLEIQRTEQGDSAMYLCASSESGVSYNEQFFGPGTRLTVL.

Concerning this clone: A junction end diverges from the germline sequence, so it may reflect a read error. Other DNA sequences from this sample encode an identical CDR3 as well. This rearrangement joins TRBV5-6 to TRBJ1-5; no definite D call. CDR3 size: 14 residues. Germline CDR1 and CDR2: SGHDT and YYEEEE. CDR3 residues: CASGLRGWNQPQHF. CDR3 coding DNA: TGTGCCAGCGGCTTGAGAGGGTGGAACCAGCCCCAGCATTTT.

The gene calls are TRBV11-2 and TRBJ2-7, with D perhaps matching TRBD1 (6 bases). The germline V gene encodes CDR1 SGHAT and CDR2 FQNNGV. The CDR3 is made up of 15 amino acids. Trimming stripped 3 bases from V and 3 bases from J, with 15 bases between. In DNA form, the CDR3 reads TGTGCCAGCAGCTTGATATCAGGGGCGGGCTACGAGCAGTACTTC. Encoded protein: CASSLISGAGYEQYF.

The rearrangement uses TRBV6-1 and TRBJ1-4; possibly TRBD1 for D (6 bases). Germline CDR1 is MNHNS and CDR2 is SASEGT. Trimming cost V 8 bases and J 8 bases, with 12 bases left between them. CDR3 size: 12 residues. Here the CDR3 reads CASRGGLEKLFF. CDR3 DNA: TGTGCCAGCCGAGGGGGTTTGGAAAAACTGTTTTTT.

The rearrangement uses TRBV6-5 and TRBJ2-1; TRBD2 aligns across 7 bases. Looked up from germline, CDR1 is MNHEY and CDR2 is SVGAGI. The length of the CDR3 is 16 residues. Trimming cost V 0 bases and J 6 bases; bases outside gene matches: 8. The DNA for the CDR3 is TGTGCCAGCAGTTACTCCGGGACTATAGGAATCAATGAGCAGTTCTTC. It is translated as CASSYSGTIGINEQFF.

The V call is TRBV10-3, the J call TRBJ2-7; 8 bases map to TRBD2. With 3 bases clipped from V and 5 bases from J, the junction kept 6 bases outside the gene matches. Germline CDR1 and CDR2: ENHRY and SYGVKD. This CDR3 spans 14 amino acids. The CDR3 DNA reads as TGTGCCATCAGTGACGGAGCGGGAGAGAACGAGCAGTACTTC. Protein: CAISDGAGENEQYF.

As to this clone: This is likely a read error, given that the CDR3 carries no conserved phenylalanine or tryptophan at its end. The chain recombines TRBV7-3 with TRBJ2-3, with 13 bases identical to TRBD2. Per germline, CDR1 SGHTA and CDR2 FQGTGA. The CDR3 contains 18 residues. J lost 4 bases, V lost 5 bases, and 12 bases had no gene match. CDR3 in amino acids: CASSPQPPGLAGSDTQYL. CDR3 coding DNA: TGTGCCAGCAGCCCACAACCCCCGGGACTAGCGGGATCAGATACGCAGTATCTT.

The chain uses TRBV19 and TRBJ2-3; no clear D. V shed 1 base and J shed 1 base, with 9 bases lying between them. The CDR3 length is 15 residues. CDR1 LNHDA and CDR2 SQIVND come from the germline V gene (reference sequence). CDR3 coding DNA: TGTGCCAGTAGTATAGTGCAGGTCGGCACAGATACGCAGTATTTT. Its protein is CASSIVQVGTDTQYF.

The CDR3 DNA is TGCGCCAGCAGCCAATACCTAAAAGAGACCCAGTACTTC. It yields the protein CASSQYLKETQYF. This chain links TRBV4-3 with TRBJ2-5; D is unresolved. Trimming removed 2 bases from V and 3 bases from J, with 7 bases in between. CDR1 and CDR2 (germline): LGHNA, YSLEER. There are 13 residues in the CDR3.

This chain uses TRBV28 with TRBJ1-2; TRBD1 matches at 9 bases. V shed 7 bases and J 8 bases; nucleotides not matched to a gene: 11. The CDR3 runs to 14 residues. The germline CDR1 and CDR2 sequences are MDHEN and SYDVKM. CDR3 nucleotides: TGTGCCAGCACCCTCGGGACAGGGCTGGGCGGCTACACCTTC. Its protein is CASTLGTGLGGYTF.

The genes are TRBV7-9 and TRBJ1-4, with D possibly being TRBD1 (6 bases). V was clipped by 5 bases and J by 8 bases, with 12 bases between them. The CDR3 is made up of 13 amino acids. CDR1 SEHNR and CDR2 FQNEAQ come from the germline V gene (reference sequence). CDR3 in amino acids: CASSIGGREKLFF. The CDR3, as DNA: TGTGCCAGCAGCATAGGGGGGAGGGAAAAACTGTTTTTT.

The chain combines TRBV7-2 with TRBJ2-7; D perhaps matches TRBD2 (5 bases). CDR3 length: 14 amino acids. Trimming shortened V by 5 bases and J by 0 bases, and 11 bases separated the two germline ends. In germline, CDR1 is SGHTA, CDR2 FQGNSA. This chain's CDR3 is CASSLEGFSYEQYF. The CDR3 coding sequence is TGTGCCAGCAGCCTTGAGGGATTCTCCTACGAGCAGTACTTC.